This entry concerns a single T cell receptor (beta chain). The CDR3 length is 19 residues. This record belongs to a study of CD8 T cells in Susac syndrome. The RNA input was about 0.5 to 1 ug, and it was reverse transcribed with random hexamers. TCRdb re-called the immunoSEQ multiplex PCR reads through MiXCR, storing one row per CDR3 protein. The table records over 130,000 distinct CDR3 sequences, 95% of them present only once. The sequence was collected from a human donor with Susac syndrome. The chain combines TRBV1 with TRBJ2-1; the listed D gene, TRBD2, was not tested against the DNA. TRBV1 is a documented pseudogene. The sequencing input was CD4+ T cells from PBMCs. The CDR3 sequence is CTSRKGSGWRASSYNEQFF. CDR3 bases: TGCACCAGCAGGAAGGGAAGCGGTTGGCGGGCCAGCTCCTACAATGAGCAGTTCTTC.